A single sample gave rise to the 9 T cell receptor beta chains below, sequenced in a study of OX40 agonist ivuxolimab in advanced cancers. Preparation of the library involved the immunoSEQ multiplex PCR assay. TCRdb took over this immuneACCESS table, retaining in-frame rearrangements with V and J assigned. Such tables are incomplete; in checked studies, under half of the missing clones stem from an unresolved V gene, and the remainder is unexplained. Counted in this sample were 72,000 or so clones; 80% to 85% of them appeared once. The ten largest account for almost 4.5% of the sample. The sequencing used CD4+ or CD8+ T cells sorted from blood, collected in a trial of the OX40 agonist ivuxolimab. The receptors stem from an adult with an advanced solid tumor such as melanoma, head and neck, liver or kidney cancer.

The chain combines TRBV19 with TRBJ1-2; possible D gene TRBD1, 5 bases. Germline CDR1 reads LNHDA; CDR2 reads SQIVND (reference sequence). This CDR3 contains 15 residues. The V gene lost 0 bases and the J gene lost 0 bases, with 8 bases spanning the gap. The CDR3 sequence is CASSIDGGPNYGYTF. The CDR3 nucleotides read TGTGCCAGTAGTATAGATGGGGGACCTAACTATGGCTACACCTTC.

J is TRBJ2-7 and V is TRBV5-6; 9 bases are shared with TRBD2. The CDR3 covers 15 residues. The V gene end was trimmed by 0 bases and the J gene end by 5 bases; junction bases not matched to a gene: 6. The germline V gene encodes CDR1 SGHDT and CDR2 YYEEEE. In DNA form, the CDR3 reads TGTGCCAGCAGCTTGGGCGGGGGGGAAAACCACGAGCAGTACTTC. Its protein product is CASSLGGGENHEQYF.

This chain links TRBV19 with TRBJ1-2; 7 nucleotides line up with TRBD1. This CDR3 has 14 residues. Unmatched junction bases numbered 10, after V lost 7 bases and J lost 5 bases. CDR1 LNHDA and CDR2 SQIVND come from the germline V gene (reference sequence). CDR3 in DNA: TGTGCCAGTACCGACAGGGAAGGGGTTTATGGCTACACCTTC. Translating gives CASTDREGVYGYTF.

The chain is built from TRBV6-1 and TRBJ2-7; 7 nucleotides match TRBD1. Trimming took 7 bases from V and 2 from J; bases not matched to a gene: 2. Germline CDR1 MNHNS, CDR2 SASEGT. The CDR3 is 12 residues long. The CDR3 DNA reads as TGTGCCAGCAAGGGACAGCCCTACGAGCAGTACTTC. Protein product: CASKGQPYEQYF.

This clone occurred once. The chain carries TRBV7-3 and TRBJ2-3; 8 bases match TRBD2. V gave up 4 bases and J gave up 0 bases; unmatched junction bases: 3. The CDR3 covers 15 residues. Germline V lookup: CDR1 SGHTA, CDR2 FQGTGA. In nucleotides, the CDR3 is TGTGCCAGCAGCTCCGGGGGGGTAAGCACAGATACGCAGTATTTT. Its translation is CASSSGGVSTDTQYF.

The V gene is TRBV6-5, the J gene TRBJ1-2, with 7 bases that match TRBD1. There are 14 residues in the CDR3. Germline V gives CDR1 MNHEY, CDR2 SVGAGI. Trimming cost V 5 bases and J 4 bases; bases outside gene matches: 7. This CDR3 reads CASSLRDSLYGYTF. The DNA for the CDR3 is TGTGCCAGCAGTCTTCGGGACAGCCTCTATGGCTACACCTTC.

CDR3 sequence (DNA): TGTGCCAGCAGCTTTCGTAGGGCCGCTAACTATGGCTACACCTTC. Protein sequence: CASSFRRAANYGYTF. V usage is TRBV11-2 and J usage is TRBJ1-2; D remains unclear. This CDR3 comprises 15 residues. CDR1 and CDR2 from the germline V gene are SGHAT and FQNNGV. V lost 3 bases and J 0 bases, leaving 11 bases between the germline ends.

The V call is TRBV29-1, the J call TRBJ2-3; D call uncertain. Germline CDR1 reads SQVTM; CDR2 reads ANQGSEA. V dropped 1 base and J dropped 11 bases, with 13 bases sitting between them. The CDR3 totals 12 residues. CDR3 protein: CSVEGAGLGQYF. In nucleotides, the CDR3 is TGCAGCGTTGAAGGGGCAGGTCTGGGGCAGTATTTT.

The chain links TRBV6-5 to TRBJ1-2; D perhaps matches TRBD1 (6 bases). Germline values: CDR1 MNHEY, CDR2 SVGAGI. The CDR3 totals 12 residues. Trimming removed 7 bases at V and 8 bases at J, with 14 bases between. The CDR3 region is CASTGAGGGYTF. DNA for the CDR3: TGTGCCAGCACGGGGGCTGGTGGAGGCTACACCTTC.